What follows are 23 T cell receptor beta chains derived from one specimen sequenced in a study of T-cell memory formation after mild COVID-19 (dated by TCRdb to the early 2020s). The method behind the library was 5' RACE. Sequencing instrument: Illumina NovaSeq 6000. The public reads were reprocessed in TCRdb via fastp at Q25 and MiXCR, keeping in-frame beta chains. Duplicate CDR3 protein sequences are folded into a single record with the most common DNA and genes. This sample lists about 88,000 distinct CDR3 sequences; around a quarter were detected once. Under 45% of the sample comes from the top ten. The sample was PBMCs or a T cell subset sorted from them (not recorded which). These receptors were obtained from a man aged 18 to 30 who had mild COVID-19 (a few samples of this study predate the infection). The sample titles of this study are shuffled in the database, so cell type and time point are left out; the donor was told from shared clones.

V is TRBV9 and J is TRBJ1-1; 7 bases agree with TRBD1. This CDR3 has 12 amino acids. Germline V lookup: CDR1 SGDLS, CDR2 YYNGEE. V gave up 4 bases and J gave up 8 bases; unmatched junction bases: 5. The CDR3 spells CASSPGTVEAFF. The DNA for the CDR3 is TGTGCCAGCAGCCCAGGGACAGTCGAAGCTTTCTTT.

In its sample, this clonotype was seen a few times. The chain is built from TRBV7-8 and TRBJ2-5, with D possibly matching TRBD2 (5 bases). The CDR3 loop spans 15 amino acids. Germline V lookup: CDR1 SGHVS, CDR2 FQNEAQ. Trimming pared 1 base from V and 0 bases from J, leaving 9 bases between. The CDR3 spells CASSLGTADQETQYF. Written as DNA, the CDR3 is TGTGCCAGCAGCTTAGGTACAGCGGACCAAGAGACCCAGTACTTC.

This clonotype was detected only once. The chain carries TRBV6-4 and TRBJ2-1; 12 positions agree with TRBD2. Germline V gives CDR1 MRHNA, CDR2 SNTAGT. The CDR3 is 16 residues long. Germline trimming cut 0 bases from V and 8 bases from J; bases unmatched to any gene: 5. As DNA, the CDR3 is TGTGCCAGCAGTGACTCGCCTAGCGGGGGGGCGTATGAGCAGTTCTTC. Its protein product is CASSDSPSGGAYEQFF.

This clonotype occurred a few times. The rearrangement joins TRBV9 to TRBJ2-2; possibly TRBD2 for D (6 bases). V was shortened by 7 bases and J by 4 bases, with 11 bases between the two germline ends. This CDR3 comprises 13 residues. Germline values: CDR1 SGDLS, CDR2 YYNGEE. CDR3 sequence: CASSVGGTGELFF. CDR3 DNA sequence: TGTGCCAGCTCCGTCGGGGGCACCGGGGAGCTGTTTTTT. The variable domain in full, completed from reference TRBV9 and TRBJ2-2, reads DSGVTQTPKHLITATGQRVTLRCSPRSGDLSVYWYQQSLDQGLQFLIQYYNGEERAKGNILERFSAQQFPDLHSELNLSSLELGDSALYFCASSVGGTGELFFGEGSRLTVL.

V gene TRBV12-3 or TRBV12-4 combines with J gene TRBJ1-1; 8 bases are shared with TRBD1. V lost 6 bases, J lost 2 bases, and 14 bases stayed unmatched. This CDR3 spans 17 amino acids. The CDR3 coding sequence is TGTGCCAGCAGCGGCCACTGGTCTGGACAGGGAAACACTGAAGCTTTCTTT. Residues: CASSGHWSGQGNTEAFF.

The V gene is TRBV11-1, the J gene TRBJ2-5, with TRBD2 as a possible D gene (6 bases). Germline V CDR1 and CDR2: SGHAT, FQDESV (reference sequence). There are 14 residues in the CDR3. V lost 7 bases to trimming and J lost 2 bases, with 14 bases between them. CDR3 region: CASTSPAGQETQYF. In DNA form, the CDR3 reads TGTGCCAGCACCTCCCCCGCGGGACAAGAGACCCAGTACTTC.

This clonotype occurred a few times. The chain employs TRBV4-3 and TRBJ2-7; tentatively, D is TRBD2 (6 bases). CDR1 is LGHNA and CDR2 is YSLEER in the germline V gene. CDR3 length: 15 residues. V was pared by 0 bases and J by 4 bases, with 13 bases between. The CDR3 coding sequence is TGCGCCAGCAGCCAAGATTTTGGGGACTCGTACGAGCAGTACTTC. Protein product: CASSQDFGDSYEQYF.

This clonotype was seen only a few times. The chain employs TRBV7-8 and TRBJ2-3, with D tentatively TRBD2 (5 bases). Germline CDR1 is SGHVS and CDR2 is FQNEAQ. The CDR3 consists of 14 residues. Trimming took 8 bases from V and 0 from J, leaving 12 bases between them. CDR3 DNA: TGTGCCAGCCTCGGGGTTGGTAGCACAGATACGCAGTATTTT. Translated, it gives CASLGVGSTDTQYF.

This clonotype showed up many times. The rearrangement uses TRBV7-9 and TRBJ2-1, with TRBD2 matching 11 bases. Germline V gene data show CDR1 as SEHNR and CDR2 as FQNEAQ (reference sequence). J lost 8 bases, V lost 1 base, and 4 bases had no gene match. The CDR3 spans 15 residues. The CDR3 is CASSLVAGGRDEQFF. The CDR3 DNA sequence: TGTGCCAGCAGCTTAGTAGCGGGGGGGCGCGATGAGCAGTTCTTC.

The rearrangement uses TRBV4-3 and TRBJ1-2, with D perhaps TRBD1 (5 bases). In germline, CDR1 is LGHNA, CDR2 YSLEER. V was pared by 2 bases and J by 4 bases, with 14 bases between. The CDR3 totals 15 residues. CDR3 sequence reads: CASSQWGYPTYGYTF. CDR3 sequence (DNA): TGCGCCAGCAGCCAATGGGGCTATCCCACCTATGGCTACACCTTC.

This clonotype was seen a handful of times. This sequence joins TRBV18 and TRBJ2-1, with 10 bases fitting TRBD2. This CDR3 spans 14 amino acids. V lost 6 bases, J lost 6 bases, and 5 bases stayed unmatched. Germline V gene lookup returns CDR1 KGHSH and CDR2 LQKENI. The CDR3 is CASSDSGGSNEQFF. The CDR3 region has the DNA TGTGCCAGCTCGGATAGCGGGGGGTCCAATGAGCAGTTCTTC.

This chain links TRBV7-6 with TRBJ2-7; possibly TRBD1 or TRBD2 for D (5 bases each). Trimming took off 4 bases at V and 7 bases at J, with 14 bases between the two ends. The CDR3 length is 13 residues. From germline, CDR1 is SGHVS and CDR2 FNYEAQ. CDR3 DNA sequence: TGTGCCAGCAGCTCGGGGCCCCCAAGGGAGCAGTACTTC. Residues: CASSSGPPREQYF.

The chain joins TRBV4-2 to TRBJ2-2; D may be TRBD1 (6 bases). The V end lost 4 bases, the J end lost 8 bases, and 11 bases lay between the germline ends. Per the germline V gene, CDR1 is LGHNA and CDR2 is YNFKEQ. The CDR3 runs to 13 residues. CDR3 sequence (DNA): TGTGCCAGCAGCCGCAATAGGGGGGGGGAGCTGTTTTTT. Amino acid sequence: CASSRNRGGELFF.

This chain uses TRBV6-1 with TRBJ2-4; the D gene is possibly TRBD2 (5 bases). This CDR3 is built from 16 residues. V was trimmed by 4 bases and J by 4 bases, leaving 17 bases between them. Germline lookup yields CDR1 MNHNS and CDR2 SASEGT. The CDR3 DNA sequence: TGTGCCAGCAGTGGACCGATTGGGCTAGCTAAAAACATTCAGTACTTC. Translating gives CASSGPIGLAKNIQYF.

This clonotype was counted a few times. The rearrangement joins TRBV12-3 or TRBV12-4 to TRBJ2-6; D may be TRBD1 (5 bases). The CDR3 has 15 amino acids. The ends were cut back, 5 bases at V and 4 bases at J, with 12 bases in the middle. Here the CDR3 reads CASSLQGAGANVLTF. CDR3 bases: TGTGCCAGCAGTCTCCAGGGTGCCGGGGCCAACGTCCTGACTTTC.

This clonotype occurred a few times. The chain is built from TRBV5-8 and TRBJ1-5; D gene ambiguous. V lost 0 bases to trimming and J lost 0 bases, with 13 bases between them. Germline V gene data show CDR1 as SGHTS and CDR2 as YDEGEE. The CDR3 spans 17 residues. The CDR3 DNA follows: TGTGCCAGCAGCTTGGGCCGAAGAGTAGATAGCAATCAGCCCCAGCATTTT. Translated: CASSLGRRVDSNQPQHF.

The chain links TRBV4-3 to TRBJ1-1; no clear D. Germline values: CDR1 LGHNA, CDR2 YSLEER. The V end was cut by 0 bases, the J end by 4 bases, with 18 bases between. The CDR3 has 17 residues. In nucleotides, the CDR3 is TGCGCCAGCAGCCAAGAGGGCCTGGGCAGTCCCGCCACTGAAGCTTTCTTT. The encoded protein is CASSQEGLGSPATEAFF.

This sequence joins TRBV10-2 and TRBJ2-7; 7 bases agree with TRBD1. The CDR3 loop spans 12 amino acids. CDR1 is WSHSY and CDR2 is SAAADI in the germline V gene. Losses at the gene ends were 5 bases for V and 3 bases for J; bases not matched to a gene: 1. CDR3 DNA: TGCGCCAGCAGTTCAGGGGGCTACGAGCAGTACTTC. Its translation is CASSSGGYEQYF.

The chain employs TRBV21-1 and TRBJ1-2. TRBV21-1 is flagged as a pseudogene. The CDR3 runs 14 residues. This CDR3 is CASSKRRRAYGYTF. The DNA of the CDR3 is TGTGCCAGCAGCAAACGGAGACGGGCCTATGGCTACACCTTC.

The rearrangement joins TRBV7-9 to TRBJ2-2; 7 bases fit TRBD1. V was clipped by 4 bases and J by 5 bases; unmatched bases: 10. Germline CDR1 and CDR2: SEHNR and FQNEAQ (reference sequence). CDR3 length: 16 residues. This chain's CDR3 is CASSSSGTVETGELFF. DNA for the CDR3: TGTGCCAGCAGCTCATCCGGGACAGTTGAGACCGGGGAGCTGTTTTTT. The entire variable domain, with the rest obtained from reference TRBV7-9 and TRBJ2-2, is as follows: DTGVSQNPRHKITKRGQNVTFRCDPISEHNRLYWYRQTLGQGPEFLTYFQNEAQLEKSRLLSDRFSAERPKGSFSTLEIQRTEQGDSAMYLCASSSSGTVETGELFFGEGSRLTVL.

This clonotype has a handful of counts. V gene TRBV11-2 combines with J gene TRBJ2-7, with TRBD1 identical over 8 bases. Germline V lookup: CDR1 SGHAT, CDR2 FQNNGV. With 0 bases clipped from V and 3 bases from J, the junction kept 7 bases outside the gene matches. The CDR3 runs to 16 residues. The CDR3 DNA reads TGTGCCAGCAGCTTAGATCTGACAGGGGTTCTCTACGAGCAGTACGTC. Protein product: CASSLDLTGVLYEQYV.

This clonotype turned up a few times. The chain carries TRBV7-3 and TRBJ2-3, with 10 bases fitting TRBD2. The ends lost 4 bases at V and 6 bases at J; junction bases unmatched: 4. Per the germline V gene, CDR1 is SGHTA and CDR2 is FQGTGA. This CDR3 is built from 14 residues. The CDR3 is CASSSSGGPDTQYF. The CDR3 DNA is TGTGCCAGCAGCTCTAGCGGGGGACCGGATACGCAGTATTTT.

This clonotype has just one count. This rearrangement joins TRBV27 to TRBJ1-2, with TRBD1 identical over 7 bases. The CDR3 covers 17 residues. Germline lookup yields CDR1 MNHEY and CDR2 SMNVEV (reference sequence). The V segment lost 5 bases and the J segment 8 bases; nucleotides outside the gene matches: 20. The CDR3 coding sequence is TGTGCCAGCAGTACTGACCAACAAGGACAGGAGGCCTCCGGCTACACCTTC. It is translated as CASSTDQQGQEASGYTF.